A single sample gave rise to the 3 T cell receptor beta chains below, sequenced in a study of T cells expressing NK-cell markers. Following a re-call of the 5' RACE reads, TCRdb has one entry per CDR3 protein and lacks DNA. This listing includes some 280,000 distinct CDR3 sequences. The sample consisted of blood T cells: a sorted CD56 or NKG2C T cell subset, CD4+ or CD8+ T cells, or bulk PBMC T cells (not recorded which). The receptors come from a man younger than 35 in good health.

The genes are TRBV12-3 or TRBV12-4 and TRBJ2-3; the TCRdb call, TRBD2, lacks DNA for checking. This CDR3 region has 15 residues. The CDR3 region is CASGYMAGGLDTQYF.

This chain links TRBV5-6 with TRBJ2-1. Per the germline V gene, CDR1 is SGHDT and CDR2 is YYEEEE. The CDR3 runs to 14 residues. The CDR3 spells CASSLGQYYNEQFF.

This chain uses TRBV30 with TRBJ2-7; absent DNA, TCRdb's TRBD2 call cannot be checked. The CDR3 sequence is 16 residues long. Per the germline V gene, CDR1 is GTSNPN and CDR2 is SVGIG (reference sequence). The CDR3 protein is CASWRDPEAGRYEQYF.